The 31 T cell receptor beta chains below come from one sample, sequenced in a study of blood T cell repertoires in COVID-19. Method: immunoSEQ multiplex PCR; TCRdb's copy keeps in-frame clones and lacks some. The sample holds some 350,000 clones; around nine tenths are singletons and the top ten take roughly 6.6%. Sample: peripheral blood. The receptors were gathered from a woman in her 70s with COVID-19, enrolled during active disease.

The V call is TRBV10-2, the J call TRBJ1-2; 11 bases align to TRBD1. Germline CDR1 and CDR2: WSHSY and SAAADI. The ends lost 0 bases at V and 8 bases at J; junction bases unmatched: 2. The CDR3 is 14 residues long. For the CDR3, the DNA is TGCGCCAGCAGTGAGTCGGGACAGGGGGACGGCTACACCTTC. It yields the protein CASSESGQGDGYTF.

The gene calls are TRBV18 and TRBJ2-1; 9 bases fit TRBD1. The CDR3 is 15 residues long. The V segment lost 5 bases and the J segment 5 bases; nucleotides outside the gene matches: 7. Germline loops: CDR1 KGHSH, CDR2 LQKENI. The CDR3 bases are TGTGCCAGCTCAGCCGGGACAGGGACAAACAATGAGCAGTTCTTC. Its protein product is CASSAGTGTNNEQFF.

This clone was seen more than once but under ten times. This sequence joins TRBV6-2 or TRBV6-3 and TRBJ1-6, with 7 bases lining up with TRBD1. Germline lookup yields CDR1 MNHEY and CDR2 SVGEGT. J lost 7 bases, V lost 4 bases, and 4 bases had no gene match. This CDR3 is built from 14 residues. The CDR3 sequence is CASSSTGRNSPLHF. As DNA, the CDR3 is TGTGCCAGCAGTTCGACAGGGCGCAATTCACCCCTCCACTTT.

The chain couples TRBV9 to TRBJ1-2; TRBD1 matches 7 bases. This CDR3 has 15 residues. V gave up 4 bases and J gave up 0 bases; unmatched junction bases: 6. Germline lookup yields CDR1 SGDLS and CDR2 YYNGEE. CDR3 residues: CASSPGTAANYGYTF. CDR3 sequence (DNA): TGTGCCAGCAGCCCGGGGACAGCCGCTAACTATGGCTACACCTTC.

For this clone: The identical CDR3 is also encoded by other nucleotide sequences in the sample. As DNA, the CDR3 is TGCGCCAGCAGCTCTGACAGGGTGAACACTGAAGCTTTCTTT. Translating it yields CASSSDRVNTEAFF. The rearrangement links TRBV5-1 to TRBJ1-1; 7 bases align to TRBD1. V was clipped by 3 bases and J by 0 bases; unmatched bases: 2. The germline V gene encodes CDR1 SGHRS and CDR2 YFSETQ. The CDR3 spans 14 residues.

The chain couples TRBV30 to TRBJ1-4, with D possibly being TRBD1 (6 bases). Between the trimmed V and J ends, which lost 2 bases and 7 bases, there was a span of 8 bases. The CDR3 is made up of 12 amino acids. From germline, CDR1 is GTSNPN and CDR2 SVGIG (reference sequence). CDR3 nucleotides: TGTGCCTGGAGTAAGGACAGTGAAAAACTGTTTTTT. It codes for CAWSKDSEKLFF.

The rearrangement links TRBV2 to TRBJ2-1, with TRBD1 matching over 7 bases. The CDR3 totals 14 residues. V shed 3 bases, J shed 3 bases, and the junction held 2 bases outside the gene matches. In germline, CDR1 is SNHLY, CDR2 FYNNEI. The CDR3 loop is CASSDRTGYNEQFF. Written as DNA, the CDR3 is TGTGCCAGCAGTGATCGGACAGGCTACAATGAGCAGTTCTTC.

The chain couples TRBV29-1 to TRBJ2-5; 12 bases fit TRBD2. CDR3 length: 14 residues. Germline CDR1 is SQVTM and CDR2 is ANQGSEA. Trimming took 8 bases from V and 4 from J; bases not matched to a gene: 8. The CDR3 bases are TGCAGCTCGGGACTAGCGGGTGCGGTAGAGACCCAGTACTTC. It translates to CSSGLAGAVETQYF.

This clone has just a few counts. The chain combines TRBV27 with TRBJ1-2, with D perhaps matching TRBD1 (6 bases). Germline assignment: CDR1 MNHEY and CDR2 SMNVEV (reference sequence). V was clipped by 6 bases and J by 0 bases, with 14 bases between them. The CDR3 loop spans 15 amino acids. In DNA form, the CDR3 reads TGTGCCAGCAGCCGATCTAGGGGGTCTAACTATGGCTACACCTTC. This gives the protein CASSRSRGSNYGYTF.

The chain links TRBV6-6 to TRBJ2-3, with a possible D match to TRBD2 (6 bases). This CDR3 is 14 amino acids long. V lost 5 bases, J lost 4 bases, and 13 bases lay in between. Germline V gives CDR1 MNHNY, CDR2 SVGAGI (reference sequence). The CDR3 reads CASSNPGTPDTQYF. In nucleotides, the CDR3 is TGTGCCAGCAGTAACCCCGGGACTCCAGATACGCAGTATTTT.

The chain is built from TRBV19 and TRBJ1-2, with TRBD1 matching 9 bases. The CDR3 is 13 amino acids. Germline V gene data show CDR1 as LNHDA and CDR2 as SQIVND (reference sequence). J lost 2 bases, V lost 8 bases, and 3 bases had no gene match. CDR3 nucleotides: TGTGCCAGTCACAGGGGGCGGAACTATGGCTACACCTTC. This gives the protein CASHRGRNYGYTF.

This chain links TRBV2 with TRBJ1-2; 8 bases line up with TRBD1. Germline loops: CDR1 SNHLY, CDR2 FYNNEI. Trimming took 3 bases from V and 5 from J; bases not matched to a gene: 5. The CDR3 runs 14 residues. The CDR3 reads CASSEETGVYGYTF. Written as DNA, the CDR3 is TGTGCCAGCAGTGAGGAGACAGGGGTTTATGGCTACACCTTC.

The chain employs TRBV27 and TRBJ2-3; 9 bases match TRBD2. This CDR3 spans 16 amino acids. J gave up 3 bases and V 3 bases, and 7 bases lay outside the gene matches. In germline, CDR1 is MNHEY, CDR2 SMNVEV (reference sequence). The CDR3 loop is CASSLFSGGQTDTQYF. The CDR3 DNA sequence: TGTGCCAGCAGTTTGTTTAGCGGGGGCCAAACAGATACGCAGTATTTT.

V gene TRBV21-1 combines with J gene TRBJ2-5; TRBD1, as called in the table, went unchecked against the DNA. TRBV21-1 is annotated as a pseudogene. The CDR3 has 12 amino acids. The CDR3 loop reads CASNRGGETQYF. For the CDR3, the DNA is TGTGCCAGCAACAGGGGCGGGGAGACCCAGTACTTC.

The rearrangement joins TRBV30 to TRBJ1-2; 7 bases map to TRBD1. The germline CDR1 and CDR2 sequences are GTSNPN and SVGIG (reference sequence). The CDR3 sequence is 13 residues long. J lost 4 bases, V lost 6 bases, and 8 bases had no gene match. CDR3 nucleotides: TGTGCCTGCGACGCCAGGGGGTCCTATGGCTACACCTTC. Translating gives CACDARGSYGYTF.

This clone has a handful of counts. The V and J genes are TRBV24-1 and TRBJ1-1, with a weak D call TRBD1 (6 bases). Trimming removed 1 base at V and 11 bases at J, with 13 bases between. CDR3 length: 13 residues. CDR1 is KGHDR, CDR2 SFDVKD, per germline. CDR3 DNA: TGTGCCACCAGTGATTTAGCCCCTAGGGGGGCTTTCTTT. Protein sequence: CATSDLAPRGAFF.

CDR3 protein: CASSVGPRLYEQYF. CDR3 sequence (DNA): TGTGCCAGCAGCGTAGGCCCCAGGCTCTACGAGCAGTACTTC. The chain uses TRBV7-3 and TRBJ2-7; D not certain. The CDR3 runs 14 residues. Trimming shortened V by 5 bases and J by 3 bases, and 14 bases separated the two germline ends. CDR1 SGHTA and CDR2 FQGTGA come from the germline V gene.

V usage is TRBV18 and J usage is TRBJ2-5, with D perhaps TRBD1 (6 bases). Germline V gene lookup returns CDR1 KGHSH and CDR2 LQKENI. Between the trimmed V and J ends, which lost 3 bases and 1 base, there was a span of 9 bases. The CDR3 has 14 residues. CDR3 sequence: CASSPRTAQETQYF. The CDR3 nucleotides read TGTGCCAGCTCACCGCGGACAGCCCAAGAGACCCAGTACTTC.

The chain links TRBV18 to TRBJ1-1, with 7 bases matching TRBD1. The CDR3 has 14 amino acids. Germline trimming cut 3 bases from V and 6 bases from J; bases unmatched to any gene: 7. Germline CDR1 KGHSH, CDR2 LQKENI. The CDR3 DNA reads as TGTGCCAGCTCACCTGTAGAGGGGGCCGCTGAAGCTTTCTTT. As protein: CASSPVEGAAEAFF.

The gene calls are TRBV19 and TRBJ1-2, with D unclear. Germline-derived CDR1 and CDR2 are LNHDA and SQIVND (reference sequence). With 8 bases removed from V and 13 bases from J, the gap between germline ends came to 8 bases. The CDR3 spans 8 residues. As DNA, the CDR3 is TGTGCCAGTGGACTGGGCACCTTC. Translation gives CASGLGTF.

The rearrangement uses TRBV19 and TRBJ1-1, with 10 bases fitting TRBD1. The V gene's germline CDR1 is LNHDA and CDR2 SQIVND (reference sequence). V lost 4 bases to trimming and J lost 3 bases; unmatched junction nucleotides: 20. There are 20 residues in the CDR3. The CDR3 coding sequence is TGTGCCAGTAGTAGTAACCATCGGGACAGGGGATGGGCATTAGACACTGAAGCTTTCTTT. As protein: CASSSNHRDRGWALDTEAFF.

The chain recombines TRBV5-1 with TRBJ2-2; 9 positions match TRBD2. CDR1 is SGHRS and CDR2 is YFSETQ in the germline V gene. V lost 5 bases to trimming and J lost 8 bases; unmatched junction nucleotides: 4. The CDR3 contains 13 residues. CDR3: CASRRGGPGELFF. The CDR3 DNA reads TGCGCCAGCAGGCGGGGGGGCCCAGGGGAGCTGTTTTTT.

The chain uses TRBV18 and TRBJ1-4; the D gene is possibly TRBD1 (6 bases). Germline loops: CDR1 KGHSH, CDR2 LQKENI. The V and J ends lost 3 bases and 0 bases respectively, with 17 bases between them. The CDR3 spans 18 residues. The CDR3 protein is CASSPAPGDSATNEKLFF. The CDR3 DNA reads as TGTGCCAGCTCACCGGCACCAGGGGATTCGGCAACTAATGAAAAACTGTTTTTT. The variable domain in full, with the rest retrieved from reference TRBV18 and TRBJ1-4, is NAGVMQNPRHLVRRRGQEARLRCSPMKGHSHVYWYRQLPEEGLKFMVYLQKENIIDESGMPKERFSAEFPKEGPSILRIQQVVRGDSAAYFCASSPAPGDSATNEKLFFGSGTQLSVL.

This clone has a single count. The rearrangement uses TRBV27 and TRBJ2-3, with D possibly matching TRBD2 (6 bases). Germline-derived CDR1 and CDR2 are MNHEY and SMNVEV (reference sequence). V was shortened by 6 bases and J by 4 bases, with 20 bases between the two germline ends. This CDR3 contains 16 residues. The CDR3 region has the DNA TGTGCCAGCAGACCCGGTCTAGCGTTGAGGGCAGATACGCAGTATTTT. This gives the protein CASRPGLALRADTQYF.

The genes are TRBV15 and TRBJ1-5; D gene uncertain. V lost 3 bases and J lost 5, with 8 bases in between. This CDR3 comprises 13 residues. The germline V gene encodes CDR1 LNHNV and CDR2 YYDKDF (reference sequence). This chain's CDR3 is CATSRAEHQPQHF. CDR3 bases: TGTGCCACCAGCAGGGCAGAACATCAGCCCCAGCATTTT.

The chain joins TRBV5-1 to TRBJ1-1; TRBD1 might be the D (6 bases). This CDR3 is built from 15 residues. The germline V gene has CDR1 SGHRS and CDR2 YFSETQ. V gave up 4 bases and J gave up 11 bases, with 24 bases separating them. The CDR3 spells CASSQGDTGRVLAFF. The CDR3 DNA reads as TGCGCCAGCAGCCAAGGGGACACGGGTAGAGTTCTCGCTTTCTTT.

The chain combines TRBV3-1 (or the pseudogene TRBV3-2) with TRBJ1-1, with D possibly being TRBD1 (5 bases). Germline-derived CDR1 and CDR2 are LGHDT and YNNKEL (reference sequence). Trimming stripped 0 bases from V and 3 bases from J, with 23 bases between. The CDR3 is 19 residues long. The CDR3 DNA follows: TGTGCCAGCAGCCAAGAGGAGTTCAGGGCAGGGAAGGCGGACACTGAAGCTTTCTTT. The encoded protein is CASSQEEFRAGKADTEAFF.

The chain has TRBV12-3 or TRBV12-4 and TRBJ2-3; D remains ambiguous. V was shortened by 6 bases and J by 12 bases, with 16 bases between the two germline ends. The CDR3 runs 12 residues. The CDR3 region has the DNA TGTGCCAGCAGCCAGGTTGAAGGCAGACAGTATTTT. The encoded protein is CASSQVEGRQYF.

The CDR3 DNA reads as TGTGCCACCAGCGTCCGTGGGGGGAATGGCTACACCTTC. Protein sequence: CATSVRGGNGYTF. The V gene is TRBV15, the J gene TRBJ1-2; tentatively, D is TRBD1 (5 bases). V lost 5 bases and J lost 6, with 13 bases in between. CDR3 length: 13 residues. CDR1 and CDR2 from the germline V gene are LNHNV and YYDKDF (reference sequence).

V and J are TRBV12-3 or TRBV12-4 and TRBJ2-2; D possibly corresponds to TRBD2 (6 bases). The CDR3 has 13 amino acids. V lost 5 bases and J 5 bases, leaving 9 bases between the germline ends. DNA for the CDR3: TGTGCCAGCAGTCCGGGGACTACCGGGGAGCTGTTTTTT. Its translation is CASSPGTTGELFF.

The V gene is TRBV6-5, the J gene TRBJ1-2, with D possibly matching TRBD1 (6 bases). The germline CDR1 and CDR2 sequences are MNHEY and SVGAGI. The V gene lost 5 bases and the J gene lost 4 bases, with 17 bases spanning the gap. The CDR3 totals 15 residues. CDR3 in amino acids: CASSLNRVNLYGYTF. Here the CDR3 DNA reads TGTGCCAGCAGTCTAAACAGGGTGAACCTCTATGGCTACACCTTC.